The T cell receptor beta chain described here comes from a study of graft-versus-host responses after intestinal transplantation. A note on this clone: Its matching antigen is unknown.

Method: immunoSEQ multiplex PCR; TCRdb's copy keeps in-frame clones and lacks some. The sample has more than 65,000 clones, about 88% seen once. The CDR3 runs 14 residues. V lost 7 bases to trimming and J lost 7 bases; unmatched junction nucleotides: 10. Germline assignment: CDR1 SGHRS and CDR2 YFSETQ. The sequence derives from a human donor who received an intestinal transplant. The sequences come from unstimulated CD4+ T cells sorted from spleen or lymph node cells, collected before intestinal transplant. The chain uses TRBV5-1 and TRBJ2-4, with 8 bases fitting TRBD1. In DNA form, the CDR3 reads TGCGCCAGCCGACACAGGGGGGAGGAGAACATTCAGTACTTC. This encodes CASRHRGEENIQYF.